These 27 T cell receptor beta chains were sequenced from one sample in a study of long-term antiretroviral therapy in people with HIV. At the survey level, the v3.0 immunoSEQ assay was run. The protocol was immunoSEQ multiplex PCR, while the TCRdb copy is restricted to in-frame clones and leaves out a portion. The sample shows over 8,500 clones, less than 80% of them seen only once. The sample here was unsorted PBMCs, taken at the start of antiretroviral therapy, before treatment. The receptors stem from a man aged 25-45 years with HIV.

This rearrangement joins TRBV4-2 to TRBJ2-4; D unresolved. The CDR3 totals 15 residues. V was shortened by 2 bases and J by 0 bases, with 8 bases between the two germline ends. Per germline, CDR1 LGHNA and CDR2 YNFKEQ. CDR3 DNA sequence: TGTGCCAGCAGCCAATCTTGGGGAGCCAAAAACATTCAGTACTTC. It translates to CASSQSWGAKNIQYF.

This clone has only one observation. The CDR3 sequence is CASSIDLRETQYF. DNA for the CDR3: TGTGCCAGTAGTATAGATCTAAGGGAGACCCAGTACTTC. The genes are TRBV19 and TRBJ2-5; D unresolved. The germline V and J ends were trimmed by 0 bases and 5 bases, with 7 bases remaining between them. In germline, CDR1 is LNHDA, CDR2 SQIVND (reference sequence). The CDR3 is 13 amino acids.

The chain is built from TRBV4-1 and TRBJ1-3; D may be TRBD1 (5 bases). The CDR3 is 15 amino acids. Trimming removed 4 bases at V and 4 bases at J, with 14 bases between. CDR1 is MGHRA, CDR2 YSYEKL, per germline. The CDR3 bases are TGCGCCAGCAGCCGCCGGGACCTGGGAGGAAACACCATATATTTT. It specifies CASSRRDLGGNTIYF.

The chain combines TRBV6-6 with TRBJ1-2; 11 nucleotides align to TRBD1. CDR3 size: 14 residues. With V trimmed by 6 bases and J by 4 bases, 4 bases remained unmatched. Germline CDR1 reads MNHNY; CDR2 reads SVGAGI (reference sequence). CDR3 protein: CASSGDRGTYGYTF. The CDR3 DNA follows: TGTGCCAGCAGCGGGGACAGGGGGACCTATGGCTACACCTTC.

The chain combines TRBV25-1 with TRBJ2-7; D may be TRBD1 or TRBD2 (6 bases each). The CDR3 runs 13 residues. V dropped 6 bases and J dropped 0 bases, with 9 bases sitting between them. CDR1 is MGHDK and CDR2 is SYGVNS in the germline V gene. The DNA of the CDR3 is TGTGCCAGCAGAGGGGGGTACTCCTACGAGCAGTACTTC. It codes for CASRGGYSYEQYF.

The chain uses TRBV28 and TRBJ2-7; the D is unclear. This CDR3 spans 14 amino acids. Trimming took 4 bases from V and 0 from J, leaving 10 bases between them. Germline loops: CDR1 MDHEN, CDR2 SYDVKM. The CDR3 sequence: CASSSRPDSYEQYF. Written as DNA, the CDR3 is TGTGCCAGCAGTTCCAGACCCGACTCCTACGAGCAGTACTTC.

V is TRBV27 and J is TRBJ2-7, with D possibly TRBD2 on 5 matching bases. This CDR3 contains 15 residues. V dropped 5 bases and J dropped 1 base, with 15 bases sitting between them. In germline, CDR1 is MNHEY, CDR2 SMNVEV (reference sequence). This CDR3 reads CASSPNGMGSYEQYF. The CDR3 nucleotides read TGTGCCAGCAGTCCTAACGGGATGGGGTCCTACGAGCAGTACTTC.

This clone was picked up one time. The chain couples TRBV5-8 to TRBJ2-2, with TRBD1 matching 7 bases. In germline, CDR1 is SGHTS, CDR2 YDEGEE. The V segment lost 5 bases and the J segment 5 bases; nucleotides outside the gene matches: 6. The CDR3 runs 14 residues. The CDR3 DNA reads as TGTGCCAGCAGATCCGACAGGGTTACCGGGGAGCTGTTTTTT. This encodes CASRSDRVTGELFF.

This chain joins TRBV5-6 and TRBJ2-3; 7 positions agree with TRBD1. Unmatched junction bases numbered 6, after V lost 4 bases and J lost 1 base. Germline CDR1 SGHDT, CDR2 YYEEEE. This CDR3 has 15 residues. The CDR3 reads CASSQRQGGTDTQYF. CDR3 in DNA: TGTGCCAGCAGCCAAAGACAGGGTGGCACAGATACGCAGTATTTT.

The genes are TRBV9 and TRBJ2-5, with 8 bases matching TRBD2. The CDR3 totals 16 residues. Looked up from germline, CDR1 is SGDLS and CDR2 is YYNGEE. After removal of 7 bases from V and 9 bases from J, the junction contained 20 bases not matched to a gene. The CDR3 DNA reads as TGTGCCAGCGGGCCGGGGCTAGCGGGCGAGAGAGGGCCCCAGTACTTC. Translating gives CASGPGLAGERGPQYF.

This clone showed up just once. This rearrangement joins TRBV6-1 to TRBJ2-3, with D perhaps TRBD1 or TRBD2 (5 bases each). V was cut by 2 bases and J by 1 base, with 10 bases left in between. The CDR3 contains 15 residues. CDR1 is MNHNS, CDR2 SASEGT, per germline. CDR3 coding DNA: TGTGCCAGCAGTGAAAATGGGGGAGGCACAGATACGCAGTATTTT. Its protein product is CASSENGGGTDTQYF.

The V and J genes are TRBV10-2 and TRBJ2-6; D is uncertain. The CDR3 length is 14 residues. The ends were cut back, 3 bases at V and 0 bases at J, with 3 bases in the middle. Germline V lookup: CDR1 WSHSY, CDR2 SAAADI. The CDR3 DNA follows: TGCGCCAGCAGTGATGCCTCTGGGGCCAACGTCCTGACTTTC. This encodes CASSDASGANVLTF.

This chain uses TRBV5-1 with TRBJ1-2; D may be TRBD1 (6 bases). V was clipped by 0 bases and J by 2 bases, with 11 bases between them. CDR1 and CDR2 from the germline V gene are SGHRS and YFSETQ. The CDR3 has 15 amino acids. The CDR3 DNA sequence: TGCGCCAGCAGCTTGGAAACAGGGCCCAACTATGGCTACACCTTC. It specifies CASSLETGPNYGYTF. Full variable domain (outside the CDR3, taken from reference TRBV5-1 and TRBJ1-2): KAGVTQTPRYLIKTRGQQVTLSCSPISGHRSVSWYQQTPGQGLQFLFEYFSETQRNKGNFPGRFSGRQFSNSRSEMNVSTLELGDSALYLCASSLETGPNYGYTFGSGTRLTVV.

The chain combines TRBV18 with TRBJ2-7, with unresolved D. The CDR3 consists of 17 residues. Germline CDR1 KGHSH, CDR2 LQKENI. Trimming shortened V by 3 bases and J by 3 bases, and 21 bases separated the two germline ends. CDR3 sequence reads: CASSPDFLGQTNYEQYF. The CDR3 coding sequence is TGTGCCAGCTCACCTGACTTTTTAGGGCAGACAAACTACGAGCAGTACTTC. The full variable domain, completed using reference TRBV18 and TRBJ2-7, is NAGVMQNPRHLVRRRGQEARLRCSPMKGHSHVYWYRQLPEEGLKFMVYLQKENIIDESGMPKERFSAEFPKEGPSILRIQQVVRGDSAAYFCASSPDFLGQTNYEQYFGPGTRLTVT.

A single count supports this clone. The genes are TRBV7-8 and TRBJ2-7; TRBD2 might be the D (5 bases). CDR1 is SGHVS and CDR2 is FQNEAQ in the germline V gene. Trimming removed 6 bases from V and 3 bases from J, with 15 bases in between. The CDR3 covers 14 residues. DNA of the CDR3: TGTGCCAGCAGTTTAAAACGGGGTTTCTACGAGCAGTACTTC. This sequence encodes CASSLKRGFYEQYF.

The rearrangement joins TRBV11-2 to TRBJ2-3; D tentatively reads TRBD1 or TRBD2 (5 bases each). The germline V and J ends were trimmed by 5 bases and 1 base, with 13 bases remaining between them. The CDR3 consists of 15 residues. The germline V gene encodes CDR1 SGHAT and CDR2 FQNNGV. CDR3 nucleotides: TGTGCCAGCAGCAGCCGGGACCGACGCACAGATACGCAGTATTTT. This encodes CASSSRDRRTDTQYF.

The gene calls are TRBV29-1 and TRBJ2-1; 7 bases line up with TRBD1. CDR3 length: 14 residues. With V trimmed by 4 bases and J by 0 bases, 3 bases remained unmatched. Germline V lookup: CDR1 SQVTM, CDR2 ANQGSEA. The CDR3 nucleotides read TGCAGCGTTGGAAGGGACAGCTCCTACAATGAGCAGTTCTTC. Translation: CSVGRDSSYNEQFF.

The rearrangement links TRBV27 to TRBJ2-7; D tentatively reads TRBD1 or TRBD2 (5 bases each). The V and J ends lost 5 bases and 4 bases respectively, with 12 bases between them. Germline loops: CDR1 MNHEY, CDR2 SMNVEV (reference sequence). This CDR3 has 13 amino acids. CDR3 amino acids: CASSPYWGYEQYF. DNA of the CDR3: TGTGCCAGCAGTCCGTACTGGGGGTACGAGCAGTACTTC.

The chain recombines TRBV9 with TRBJ2-1; 12 positions agree with TRBD2. V was clipped by 3 bases and J by 6 bases; unmatched bases: 7. Germline V CDR1 and CDR2: SGDLS, YYNGEE. The CDR3 is 16 residues long. CDR3 nucleotide sequence: TGTGCCAGCAGCGGCCTACTAGCGGGGGGACCCAATGAGCAGTTCTTC. This translates into CASSGLLAGGPNEQFF.

This clone was counted a single time. This sequence joins TRBV5-1 and TRBJ2-1; TRBD2 might be the D (6 bases). The germline V gene encodes CDR1 SGHRS and CDR2 YFSETQ. This CDR3 comprises 16 residues. With 2 bases removed from V and 0 bases from J, the gap between germline ends came to 12 bases. CDR3 region: CASSFSGFSSYNEQFF. The CDR3 bases are TGCGCCAGCAGCTTTAGCGGATTTAGCTCCTACAATGAGCAGTTCTTC.

The chain is built from TRBV2 and TRBJ2-1; D is undetermined. V was clipped by 8 bases and J by 9 bases, with 8 bases between them. The germline V gene has CDR1 SNHLY and CDR2 FYNNEI. The CDR3 consists of 10 residues. The CDR3 bases are TGTGCCAGCGGTAACATTGAGCAGTTCTTC. It yields the protein CASGNIEQFF.

The chain carries TRBV5-1 and TRBJ2-1; 9 bases are shared with TRBD1. Trimming at V came to 3 bases and at J to 7 bases, leaving 5 bases not matched to a gene. The CDR3 has 14 residues. Germline V gene sequence: CDR1 SGHRS, CDR2 YFSETQ. The DNA for the CDR3 is TGCGCCAGCAGCTCCGGGACAGGGAAGAATGAGCAGTTCTTC. This gives the protein CASSSGTGKNEQFF.

The rearrangement joins TRBV11-3 to TRBJ2-1, with a weak D call TRBD2 (6 bases). This CDR3 contains 17 residues. V was cut by 10 bases and J by 0 bases, with 22 bases left in between. Germline CDR1 SGHNT, CDR2 YENEEA. CDR3 region: CAIGGGWGSVSYNEQFF. The CDR3 nucleotides read TGTGCCATCGGGGGAGGATGGGGTAGCGTCTCCTACAATGAGCAGTTCTTC.

This clone is medium-sized by share. V usage is TRBV6-1 and J usage is TRBJ2-7; maybe TRBD1 (6 bases). The germline CDR1 and CDR2 sequences are MNHNS and SASEGT. The V gene lost 4 bases and the J gene lost 3 bases, with 16 bases spanning the gap. CDR3 length equals 15 residues. The CDR3 nucleotides are TGTGCCAGCAGTGCTCCAGGGGCCGCGCTCTACGAGCAGTACTTC. This translates into CASSAPGAALYEQYF.

The V and J genes are TRBV7-8 and TRBJ1-5; TRBD1 might be the D (5 bases). CDR1 SGHVS and CDR2 FQNEAQ come from the germline V gene. Trimming shortened V by 3 bases and J by 0 bases, and 9 bases separated the two germline ends. This CDR3 has 15 amino acids. CDR3 in amino acids: CASSLTAVSNQPQHF. The CDR3 nucleotides read TGTGCCAGCAGCTTGACAGCCGTTAGCAATCAGCCCCAGCATTTT.

The chain uses TRBV2 and TRBJ1-1; D remains ambiguous. V was trimmed by 7 bases and J by 4 bases, leaving 7 bases between them. Germline values: CDR1 SNHLY, CDR2 FYNNEI. The CDR3 is 11 residues long. Here the CDR3 reads CASTGFTEAFF. Written as DNA, the CDR3 is TGTGCCAGCACTGGGTTCACTGAAGCTTTCTTT.

The rearrangement links TRBV5-1 to TRBJ2-7, with TRBD1 matching 8 bases. The CDR3 extends over 15 amino acids. Germline V gives CDR1 SGHRS, CDR2 YFSETQ. Germline trimming cut 0 bases from V and 3 bases from J; bases unmatched to any gene: 5. Here the CDR3 reads CASSLVQGAHYEQYF. The CDR3 DNA reads TGCGCCAGCAGCTTGGTTCAGGGGGCCCACTACGAGCAGTACTTC.